This TCR beta chain was obtained from a study of low-dose radiotherapy and immunotherapy resistance in tumors. Turning to the study itself: Each fraction for Cohort 1 was 0.5 Gy, given every 2 weeks, and the total came to 6.5 Gy. Intravenously given cyclophosphamide 200 mg/m2 followed a two-week schedule that placed each dose one day before radiation and immunotherapy. The regimen for patients comprised intravenous nivolumab 240 mg every two weeks plus intravenous ipilimumab 1 mg/kg every six weeks.

This CDR3 contains 15 residues. Germline CDR1 SGHDN, CDR2 FVKESK. V trimming: 6 bases; J trimming: 6 bases; junction bases outside the gene matches: 11. TRAV and TRBV primers primed cDNA for both TCRalpha and TCRbeta. The authors ran about 21 PCR cycles to amplify TCRs with a constant-region primer and V-primer adapter. TCRdb analysed the reads with MiXCR anew, one entry per CDR3 protein. The table shows 7,000 to 9,000 distinct CDR3 sequences, with roughly 50% occurring only once. The clonotype comes from a human donor with advanced metastatic prostate, ovarian, gallbladder or colorectal cancer (not recorded which). This table probably holds off-target reads from a library built for another chain. V gene TRBV14 combines with J gene TRBJ2-3, with TRBD2 matching over 8 bases. The CDR3: CASRPSGTRSDTQYF. In nucleotides, the CDR3 is TGTGCCAGCAGGCCATCCGGGACTAGGAGCGATACGCAGTATTTT.